A selection of T cell receptor beta chains follows, all from one sample in a study of cytomegalovirus exposure and HLA in healthy donors. Here immunoSEQ multiplex PCR was the method, and the copy in TCRdb shows in-frame clones only, minus some. The sample includes more than 100,000 clones, over 70% of them seen just once. The sequenced material came from PBMCs. The source of these receptors is a female donor in good health and CMV-seropositive. Each CDR3 is given with its conserved first and last residue. A D gene is named only where the DNA matches it firmly. Part of the rows lack a size; the others show once, few, many or a class for expanded clones.

j_gene: TRBJ2-5
abundance: .
v_gene: TRBV18
d_gene: .
CDR3aa: CASSPPTRQTQYF
CDR3nt: TGTGCCAGCTCACCACCGACTAGGCAGACCCAGTACTTC

j_gene: TRBJ1-2
abundance: .
v_gene: TRBV9
d_gene: .
CDR3aa: CASSGNQGNYGYTF
CDR3nt: TGTGCCAGCAGCGGTAACCAGGGTAACTATGGCTACACCTTC

j_gene: TRBJ1-1
abundance: .
v_gene: TRBV18
d_gene: TRBD1
CDR3aa: CASSPDREREAFF
CDR3nt: TGTGCCAGCTCACCCGACAGGGAGAGGGAAGCTTTCTTT

j_gene: TRBJ1-5
abundance: .
v_gene: TRBV2
d_gene: TRBD1
CDR3aa: CASSGQGEQPQHF
CDR3nt: TGTGCCAGCAGCGGACAGGGTGAACAGCCCCAGCATTTT

j_gene: TRBJ2-3
abundance: .
v_gene: TRBV4-1
d_gene: TRBD2
CDR3aa: CASSQERGRGGRDTDTQYF
CDR3nt: TGCGCCAGCAGCCAAGAGCGAGGGCGGGGGGGCCGCGACACAGATACGCAGTATTTT

j_gene: TRBJ1-2
abundance: .
v_gene: TRBV6-1
d_gene: TRBD1
CDR3aa: CASSGRQGLPGYTF
CDR3nt: TGTGCCAGCAGTGGACGACAGGGTTTGCCCGGCTACACCTTC

j_gene: TRBJ1-6
abundance: once
v_gene: TRBV30
d_gene: .
CDR3aa: CAWRLGGGYNSPLHF
CDR3nt: TGTGCCTGGAGGCTCGGCGGGGGGTATAATTCACCCCTCCACTTT

j_gene: TRBJ1-5
abundance: once
v_gene: TRBV2
d_gene: TRBD1
CDR3aa: CASSDRTGRQPQHF
CDR3nt: TGTGCCAGCAGTGATCGGACAGGGCGTCAGCCCCAGCATTTT

j_gene: TRBJ1-1
abundance: .
v_gene: TRBV2
d_gene: .
CDR3aa: CASSESRGYNTEAFF
CDR3nt: TGTGCCAGCAGTGAATCAAGGGGATATAACACTGAAGCTTTCTTT

j_gene: TRBJ2-2
abundance: .
v_gene: TRBV4-1
d_gene: .
CDR3aa: CASSQERGGELFF
CDR3nt: TGCGCCAGCAGCCAAGAGCGGGGCGGGGAGCTGTTTTTT

j_gene: TRBJ1-4
abundance: few
v_gene: TRBV6-6
d_gene: .
CDR3aa: CASSFGSTFNEKLFF
CDR3nt: TGTGCCAGCAGCTTCGGGTCGACCTTTAATGAAAAACTGTTTTTT

j_gene: TRBJ2-5
abundance: .
v_gene: TRBV18
d_gene: TRBD1
CDR3aa: CASSQGAQQETQYF
CDR3nt: TGTGCCAGCTCGCAGGGGGCACAGCAAGAGACCCAGTACTTC

j_gene: TRBJ1-1
abundance: once
v_gene: TRBV28
d_gene: .
CDR3aa: CASFHLNTEAFF
CDR3nt: TGTGCCAGCTTTCATCTGAACACTGAAGCTTTCTTT

j_gene: TRBJ2-6
abundance: .
v_gene: TRBV19
d_gene: TRBD1
CDR3aa: CASNPSLDRAFSGANVLTF
CDR3nt: TGTGCCAGTAATCCCAGTCTGGACAGGGCTTTCTCTGGGGCCAACGTCCTGACTTTC

j_gene: TRBJ1-2
abundance: .
v_gene: TRBV5-1
d_gene: .
CDR3aa: CASSLGQGGYTF
CDR3nt: TGCGCCAGCAGCTTGGGGCAGGGGGGCTACACCTTC

j_gene: TRBJ2-1
abundance: .
v_gene: TRBV21-1
d_gene: .
CDR3aa: CASSLHPTGGLVIYNEQFF
CDR3nt: TGTGCCAGCAGCTTACATCCGACAGGGGGCTTGGTAATTTACAATGAGCAGTTCTTC

j_gene: TRBJ2-3
abundance: .
v_gene: TRBV4-2
d_gene: TRBD2
CDR3aa: CASSQVGLADSTDTQYF
CDR3nt: TGTGCCAGCAGCCAAGTGGGGCTAGCGGATAGCACAGATACGCAGTATTTT

j_gene: TRBJ2-3
abundance: .
v_gene: TRBV18
d_gene: TRBD2
CDR3aa: CASSPWTSGGTDTQYF
CDR3nt: TGTGCCAGCTCACCTTGGACTAGCGGGGGCACAGATACGCAGTATTTT

j_gene: TRBJ1-3
abundance: few
v_gene: TRBV9
d_gene: .
CDR3aa: CASSPTGSGNTIYF
CDR3nt: TGTGCCAGCAGCCCAACAGGGTCGGGAAACACCATATATTTT

j_gene: TRBJ2-2
abundance: .
v_gene: TRBV7-2
d_gene: .
CDR3aa: CASSESRVAGELFF
CDR3nt: TGTGCCAGCAGCGAGAGCAGGGTCGCCGGGGAGCTGTTTTTT

j_gene: TRBJ2-5
abundance: .
v_gene: TRBV7-2
d_gene: TRBD2
CDR3aa: CASRILAGGRETQYF
CDR3nt: TGTGCCAGCAGGATCCTAGCGGGGGGAAGGGAGACCCAGTACTTC

j_gene: TRBJ2-1
abundance: .
v_gene: TRBV11-2
d_gene: TRBD1
CDR3aa: CASSQDRGSHNEQFF
CDR3nt: TGTGCCAGCAGCCAGGACAGGGGTTCCCACAATGAGCAGTTCTTC

j_gene: TRBJ1-4
abundance: .
v_gene: TRBV7-9
d_gene: .
CDR3aa: CASPLLTNEKLFF
CDR3nt: TGTGCCAGCCCACTGTTAACTAATGAAAAACTGTTTTTT

j_gene: TRBJ2-1
abundance: .
v_gene: TRBV7-9
d_gene: .
CDR3aa: CASSFGAFNEQFF
CDR3nt: TGTGCCAGCAGCTTCGGAGCGTTCAATGAGCAGTTCTTC

j_gene: TRBJ2-1
abundance: .
v_gene: TRBV19
d_gene: .
CDR3aa: CASSIGAGAPYNEQFF
CDR3nt: TGTGCCAGTAGTATAGGGGCGGGGGCCCCCTACAATGAGCAGTTCTTC

j_gene: TRBJ1-2
abundance: few
v_gene: TRBV12-5
d_gene: TRBD1
CDR3aa: CASGLSGGYGYTF
CDR3nt: TGTGCTAGTGGTTTGTCAGGGGGCTATGGCTACACCTTC

j_gene: TRBJ1-5
abundance: .
v_gene: TRBV10-3
d_gene: .
CDR3aa: CAISFGGDNQPQHF
CDR3nt: TGTGCCATATCCTTCGGCGGGGATAATCAGCCCCAGCATTTT

j_gene: TRBJ2-1
abundance: .
v_gene: TRBV6-4
d_gene: TRBD2
CDR3aa: CASSDPSKLAPYNEQFF
CDR3nt: TGTGCCAGCAGTGACCCATCGAAACTAGCGCCCTACAATGAGCAGTTCTTC

j_gene: TRBJ1-1
abundance: few
v_gene: TRBV27
d_gene: .
CDR3aa: CASRRTSGDEAFF
CDR3nt: TGTGCCAGCAGGCGTACTTCGGGGGATGAAGCTTTCTTT

j_gene: TRBJ2-5
abundance: .
v_gene: TRBV5-1
d_gene: .
CDR3aa: CASSLGGAGQETQYF
CDR3nt: TGCGCCAGCAGCTTGGGTGGGGCGGGGCAAGAGACCCAGTACTTC

j_gene: TRBJ2-6
abundance: .
v_gene: TRBV7-9
d_gene: .
CDR3aa: CASSLFQSGANVLTF
CDR3nt: TGTGCCAGCAGCTTATTCCAGTCTGGGGCCAACGTCCTGACTTTC

j_gene: TRBJ2-7
abundance: .
v_gene: TRBV5-1
d_gene: TRBD1
CDR3aa: CASSFRTGDYEQYF
CDR3nt: TGCGCCAGCAGCTTTAGGACAGGGGATTACGAGCAGTACTTC

j_gene: TRBJ2-6
abundance: few
v_gene: TRBV2
d_gene: .
CDR3aa: CASSAAGSGANVLTF
CDR3nt: TGTGCCAGCAGTGCGGCAGGGTCCGGGGCCAACGTCCTGACTTTC

j_gene: TRBJ1-4
abundance: .
v_gene: TRBV27
d_gene: .
CDR3aa: CASSLSRLGGEKLFF
CDR3nt: TGTGCCAGCAGTTTATCCAGGTTAGGGGGTGAAAAACTGTTTTTT

j_gene: TRBJ2-3
abundance: .
v_gene: TRBV7-3
d_gene: TRBD1
CDR3aa: CASSLGGQRYTDTQYF
CDR3nt: TGTGCCAGCAGCTTAGGGGGACAGCGTTACACAGATACGCAGTATTTT

j_gene: TRBJ2-7
abundance: .
v_gene: TRBV6-5
d_gene: .
CDR3aa: CASSLPDTHYEQYF
CDR3nt: TGTGCCAGCAGTCTCCCGGACACACACTACGAGCAGTACTTC

j_gene: TRBJ2-2
abundance: .
v_gene: TRBV2
d_gene: .
CDR3aa: CASRGLVNTGELFF
CDR3nt: TGTGCCAGCAGAGGTCTAGTAAACACCGGGGAGCTGTTTTTT

j_gene: TRBJ1-1
abundance: .
v_gene: TRBV6-1
d_gene: .
CDR3aa: CASSSQGYTEAFF
CDR3nt: TGTGCCAGCAGCTCACAGGGATACACTGAAGCTTTCTTT

j_gene: TRBJ1-2
abundance: few
v_gene: TRBV6-5
d_gene: TRBD1
CDR3aa: CASSLQAGTGYYGYSF
CDR3nt: TGTGCCAGCAGTTTACAGGCCGGGACAGGGTACTATGGCTACTCCTTC

j_gene: TRBJ2-3
abundance: .
v_gene: TRBV6-4
d_gene: .
CDR3aa: CASSGGGSDTQYF
CDR3nt: TGTGCCAGCAGTGGAGGGGGATCAGATACGCAGTATTTT

j_gene: TRBJ2-7
abundance: .
v_gene: TRBV5-5
d_gene: .
CDR3aa: CASTVSSPSYEQYF
CDR3nt: TGTGCCAGCACCGTTAGTAGTCCCTCCTACGAGCAGTACTTC

j_gene: TRBJ1-3
abundance: .
v_gene: TRBV4-1
d_gene: .
CDR3aa: CASSQGAAGNTIYF
CDR3nt: TGCGCCAGCAGCCAAGGGGCAGCTGGAAACACCATATATTTT

j_gene: TRBJ2-3
abundance: .
v_gene: TRBV7-2
d_gene: TRBD2
CDR3aa: CASSPGRLAGTDTQYF
CDR3nt: TGTGCCAGCAGCCCCGGGCGGCTAGCGGGCACAGATACGCAGTATTTT

j_gene: TRBJ1-4
abundance: few
v_gene: TRBV11-2
d_gene: .
CDR3aa: CASSLVAGMTEKLFF
CDR3nt: TGTGCCAGCAGCTTAGTGGCAGGGATGACTGAAAAACTGTTTTTT

j_gene: TRBJ1-2
abundance: .
v_gene: TRBV18
d_gene: .
CDR3aa: CASSYRGTDYGYTF
CDR3nt: TGTGCCAGCTCATATCGGGGGACCGACTATGGCTACACCTTC

j_gene: TRBJ1-2
abundance: .
v_gene: TRBV18
d_gene: .
CDR3aa: CASSPPGGGAYGYTF
CDR3nt: TGTGCCAGCTCACCACCGGGGGGAGGGGCCTATGGCTACACCTTC

j_gene: TRBJ2-2
abundance: .
v_gene: TRBV4-3
d_gene: TRBD1
CDR3aa: CASSQVGQGEWGRELFF
CDR3nt: TGCGCCAGCAGCCAAGTGGGACAGGGGGAGTGGGGAAGGGAGCTGTTTTTT

j_gene: TRBJ1-1
abundance: .
v_gene: TRBV7-3
d_gene: .
CDR3aa: CASSPGQSPNTEAFF
CDR3nt: TGTGCCAGCAGCCCCGGACAGAGTCCGAACACTGAAGCTTTCTTT

j_gene: TRBJ2-7
abundance: .
v_gene: TRBV10-2
d_gene: .
CDR3aa: CASNFQGTYEQYF
CDR3nt: TGCGCCAGCAATTTCCAGGGAACCTACGAGCAGTACTTC

j_gene: TRBJ1-1
abundance: .
v_gene: TRBV7-2
d_gene: TRBD1
CDR3aa: CASSFGQGVITEAFF
CDR3nt: TGTGCCAGCAGCTTCGGACAGGGGGTAATCACTGAAGCTTTCTTT

j_gene: TRBJ2-5
abundance: .
v_gene: TRBV29-1
d_gene: .
CDR3aa: CSVLPGGGSEETQYF
CDR3nt: TGCAGCGTCCTCCCGGGAGGGGGCAGTGAAGAGACCCAGTACTTC

j_gene: TRBJ2-5
abundance: .
v_gene: TRBV4-2
d_gene: TRBD2
CDR3aa: CASSLASGGAETQYF
CDR3nt: TGTGCCAGCAGCCTCGCTAGCGGGGGGGCGGAGACCCAGTACTTC

j_gene: TRBJ2-7
abundance: few
v_gene: TRBV5-7
d_gene: .
CDR3aa: CASILITATGCHF
CDR3nt: TGTGCCAGCATCCTCATTACGGCCACAGGTTGCCACTTC

j_gene: TRBJ1-6
abundance: .
v_gene: TRBV7-2
d_gene: .
CDR3aa: CASSLLSGAGSPLHF
CDR3nt: TGTGCCAGCAGCTTATTGTCAGGGGCGGGTTCACCCCTCCACTTT

j_gene: TRBJ2-5
abundance: .
v_gene: TRBV6-5
d_gene: TRBD1
CDR3aa: CASSSRTGGETQYF
CDR3nt: TGTGCCAGCAGTTCACGGACAGGGGGAGAGACCCAGTACTTC

j_gene: TRBJ2-5
abundance: .
v_gene: TRBV30
d_gene: .
CDR3aa: CAWSVRETQYF
CDR3nt: TGTGCCTGGAGTGTCAGGGAGACCCAGTACTTC

j_gene: TRBJ2-4
abundance: .
v_gene: TRBV5-4
d_gene: .
CDR3aa: CASSLGVAVAIQYF
CDR3nt: TGTGCCAGCAGCTTGGGTGTCGCAGTGGCCATTCAGTACTTC

j_gene: TRBJ2-1
abundance: few
v_gene: TRBV13
d_gene: TRBD2
CDR3aa: CASTAGGWNEQFF
CDR3nt: TGTGCCAGCACGGCGGGGGGTTGGAATGAGCAGTTCTTC

j_gene: TRBJ2-3
abundance: .
v_gene: TRBV10-3
d_gene: TRBD1
CDR3aa: CAIRGTGAMDTQYF
CDR3nt: TGTGCCATCAGGGGGACAGGCGCTATGGATACGCAGTATTTT